This TCR beta chain originates from a study of blood T cell repertoires in COVID-19. Study-level background: Italy, Spain and the United States were the sources of the convalescent and acute COVID-19 samples.

This CDR3 is 12 amino acids long. V was clipped by 3 bases and J by 2 bases, with 5 bases between them. Germline V lookup: CDR1 SGHRS, CDR2 YFSETQ. The repertoire was sequenced with immunoSEQ multiplex PCR; TCRdb's copy has only in-frame clones and lacks some. Counted here are 70,000 to 95,000 clones, around 85% occurring once; the ten biggest clones make up 10% to 15%. This rearrangement joins TRBV5-1 to TRBJ2-5; no clear D gene. Sample: peripheral blood. The source of this sequence is a woman in her 70s with active or convalescent COVID-19. DNA for the CDR3: TGCGCCAGCAGCTCGGGTCAAGAGACCCAGTACTTC. It specifies CASSSGQETQYF. The full variable domain, in which reference TRBV5-1 and TRBJ2-5 provide the parts outside the CDR3, is KAGVTQTPRYLIKTRGQQVTLSCSPISGHRSVSWYQQTPGQGLQFLFEYFSETQRNKGNFPGRFSGRQFSNSRSEMNVSTLELGDSALYLCASSSGQETQYFGPGTRLLVL.